This T cell receptor beta chain was retrieved from a study of T cell responses to AZD1222 COVID-19 vaccine. Of note for this clone: The antigen is undetermined.

The CDR3 has 14 residues. Trimming removed 0 bases from V and 0 bases from J, with 3 bases in between. Germline values: CDR1 SGDLS, CDR2 YYNGEE. Method: immunoSEQ multiplex PCR; TCRdb's copy keeps in-frame clones and lacks some. In the table there are about 120,000 clones, about 90% of which are singletons. Study-wide results and caveats: Only 5 or 6 individuals given AZD1222 were seropositive at baseline. When two AZD1222 doses had been given, Spike-specific TCR breadth and depth rose.

V usage is TRBV9 and J usage is TRBJ2-2; D gene unclear. The clonotype was recovered from an adult in good health. The sample was peripheral blood, taken on day 0 of AZD1222 vaccination. The CDR3 bases are TGTGCCAGCAGCGTAGCTACGAACACCGGGGAGCTGTTTTTT. Translation gives CASSVATNTGELFF.